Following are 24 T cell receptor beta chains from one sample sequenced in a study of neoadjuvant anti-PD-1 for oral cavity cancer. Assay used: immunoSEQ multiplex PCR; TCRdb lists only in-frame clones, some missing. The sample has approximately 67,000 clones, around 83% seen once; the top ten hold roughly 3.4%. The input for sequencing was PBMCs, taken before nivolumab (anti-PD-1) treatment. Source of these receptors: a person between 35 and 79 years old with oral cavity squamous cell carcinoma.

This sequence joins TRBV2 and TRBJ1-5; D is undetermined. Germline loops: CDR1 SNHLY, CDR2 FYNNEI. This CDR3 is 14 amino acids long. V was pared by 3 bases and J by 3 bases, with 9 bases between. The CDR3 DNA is TGTGCCAGCAGTGATTTAGATTCCAATCAGCCCCAGCATTTT. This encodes CASSDLDSNQPQHF. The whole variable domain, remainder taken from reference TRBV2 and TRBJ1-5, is EPEVTQTPSHQVTQMGQEVILRCVPISNHLYFYWYRQILGQKVEFLVSFYNNEISEKSEIFDDQFSVERPDGSNFTLKIRSTKLEDSAMYFCASSDLDSNQPQHFGDGTRLSIL.

The CDR3 DNA reads TGTGCCAGCAGTGAATCCCGGGGACAAGGGTGGGGAGCTTTCTTT. It is translated as CASSESRGQGWGAFF. This chain uses TRBV6-1 with TRBJ1-1; tentative D call: TRBD1 (6 bases). V was cut by 2 bases and J by 10 bases, with 20 bases left in between. Germline V lookup: CDR1 MNHNS, CDR2 SASEGT. CDR3 length: 15 amino acids.

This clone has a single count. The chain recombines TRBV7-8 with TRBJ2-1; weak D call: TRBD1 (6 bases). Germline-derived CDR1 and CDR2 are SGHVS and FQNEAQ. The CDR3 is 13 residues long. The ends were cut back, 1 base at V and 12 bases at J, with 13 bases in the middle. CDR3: CASSLGWTEVQFF. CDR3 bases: TGTGCCAGCAGCTTAGGGTGGACAGAAGTGCAGTTCTTC.

The CDR3 loop is CASSPQWSPSGNTIYF. In DNA form, the CDR3 reads TGCGCCAGCAGCCCTCAATGGAGCCCCTCTGGAAACACCATATATTTT. J is TRBJ1-3 and V is TRBV4-1; D ambiguous. The CDR3 has 16 amino acids. Germline assignment: CDR1 MGHRA and CDR2 YSYEKL. V lost 4 bases, J lost 0 bases, and 13 bases lay in between.

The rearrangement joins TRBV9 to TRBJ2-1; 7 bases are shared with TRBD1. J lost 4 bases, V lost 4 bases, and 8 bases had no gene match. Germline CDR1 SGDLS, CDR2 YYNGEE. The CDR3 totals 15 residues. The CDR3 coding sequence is TGTGCCAGCAGCATGACGACAGGGATGTACAATGAGCAGTTCTTC. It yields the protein CASSMTTGMYNEQFF.

CDR3 coding DNA: TGTGCCTGGCTGAAAGAGAGGGCCCCTAACTATGGCTACACCTTC. Its translation is CAWLKERAPNYGYTF. The chain employs TRBV30 and TRBJ1-2, with D unclear. Trimming took 5 bases from V and 0 from J, leaving 16 bases between them. Germline CDR1 and CDR2: GTSNPN and SVGIG (reference sequence). The CDR3 contains 15 residues.

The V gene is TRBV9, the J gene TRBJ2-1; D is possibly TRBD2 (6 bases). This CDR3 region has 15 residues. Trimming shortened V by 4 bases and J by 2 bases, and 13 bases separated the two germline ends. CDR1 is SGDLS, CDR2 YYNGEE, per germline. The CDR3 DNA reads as TGTGCCAGCAGCCTTACCGGGAGCCCCTACAATGAGCAGTTCTTC. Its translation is CASSLTGSPYNEQFF.

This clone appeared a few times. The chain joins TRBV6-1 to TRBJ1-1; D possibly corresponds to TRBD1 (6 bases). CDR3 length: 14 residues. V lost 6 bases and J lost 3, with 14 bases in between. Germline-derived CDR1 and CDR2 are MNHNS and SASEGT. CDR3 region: CASRSGTSYTEAFF. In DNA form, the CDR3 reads TGTGCCAGCAGATCCGGGACAAGCTACACTGAAGCTTTCTTT.

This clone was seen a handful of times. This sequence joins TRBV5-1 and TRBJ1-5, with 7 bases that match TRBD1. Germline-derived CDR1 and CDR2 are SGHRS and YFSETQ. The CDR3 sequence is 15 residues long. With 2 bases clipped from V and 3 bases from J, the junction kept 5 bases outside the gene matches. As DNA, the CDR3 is TGCGCCAGCAGCTTTACCGGACAGGCCAATCAGCCCCAGCATTTT. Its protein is CASSFTGQANQPQHF.

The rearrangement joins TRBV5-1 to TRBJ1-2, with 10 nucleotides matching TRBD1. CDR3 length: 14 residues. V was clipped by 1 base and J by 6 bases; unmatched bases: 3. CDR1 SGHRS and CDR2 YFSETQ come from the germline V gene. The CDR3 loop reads CASSLRTGGNGYTF. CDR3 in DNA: TGCGCCAGCAGCTTGCGGACAGGGGGAAATGGCTACACCTTC.

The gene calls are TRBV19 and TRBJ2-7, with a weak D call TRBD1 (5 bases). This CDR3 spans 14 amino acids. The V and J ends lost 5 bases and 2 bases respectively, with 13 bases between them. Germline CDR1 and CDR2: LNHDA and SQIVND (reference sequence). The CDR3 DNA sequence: TGTGCCAGTAGTCCTCTAGGGGTAACCTACGAGCAGTACTTC. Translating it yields CASSPLGVTYEQYF.

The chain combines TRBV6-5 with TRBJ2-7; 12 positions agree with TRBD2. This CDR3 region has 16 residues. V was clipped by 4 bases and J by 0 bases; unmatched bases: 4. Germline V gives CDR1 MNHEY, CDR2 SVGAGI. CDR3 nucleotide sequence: TGTGCCAGCAGTTTCCTAGCGGGGGGGAGCTCCTACGAGCAGTACTTC. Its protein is CASSFLAGGSSYEQYF.

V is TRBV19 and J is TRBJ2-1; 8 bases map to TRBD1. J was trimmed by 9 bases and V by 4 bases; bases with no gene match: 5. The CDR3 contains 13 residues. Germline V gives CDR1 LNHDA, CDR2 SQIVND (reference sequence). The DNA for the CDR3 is TGTGCCAGTAGTACCTTACAGGGGGGTGAGCAGTTCTTC. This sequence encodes CASSTLQGGEQFF.

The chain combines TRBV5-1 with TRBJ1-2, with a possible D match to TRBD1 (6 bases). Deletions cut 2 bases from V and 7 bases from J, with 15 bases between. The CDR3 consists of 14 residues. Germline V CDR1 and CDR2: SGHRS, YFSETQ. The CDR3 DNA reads TGCGCCAGCAGCTTACCAGGGGCTCTAACTGGCTACACCTTC. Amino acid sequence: CASSLPGALTGYTF.

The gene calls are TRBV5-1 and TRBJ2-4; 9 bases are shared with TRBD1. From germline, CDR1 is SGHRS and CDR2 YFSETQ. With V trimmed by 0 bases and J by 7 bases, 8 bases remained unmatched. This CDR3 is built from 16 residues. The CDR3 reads CASSLAPGQGTNIQYF. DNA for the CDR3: TGCGCCAGCAGCTTGGCCCCGGGACAGGGTACCAACATTCAGTACTTC.

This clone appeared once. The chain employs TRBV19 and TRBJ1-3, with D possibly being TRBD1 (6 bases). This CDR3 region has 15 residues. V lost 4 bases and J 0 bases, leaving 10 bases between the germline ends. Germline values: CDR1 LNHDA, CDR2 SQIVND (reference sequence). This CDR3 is CASSNRDISGNTIYF. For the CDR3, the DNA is TGTGCCAGTAGTAACCGGGACATCTCTGGAAACACCATATATTTT.

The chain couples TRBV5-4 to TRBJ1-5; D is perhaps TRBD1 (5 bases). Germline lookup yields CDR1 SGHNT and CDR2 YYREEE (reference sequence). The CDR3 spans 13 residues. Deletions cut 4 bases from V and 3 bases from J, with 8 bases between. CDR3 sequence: CASSLDNNQPQHF. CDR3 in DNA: TGTGCCAGCAGCCTGGACAACAATCAGCCCCAGCATTTT.

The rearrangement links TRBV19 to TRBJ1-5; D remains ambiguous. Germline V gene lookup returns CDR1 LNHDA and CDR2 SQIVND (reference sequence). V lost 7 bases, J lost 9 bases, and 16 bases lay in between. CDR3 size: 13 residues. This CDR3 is CASNEGAIRPQHF. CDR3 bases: TGTGCCAGTAATGAGGGTGCGATCCGGCCCCAGCATTTT.

The DNA of the CDR3 is TGTGCCTGGAAAAGGACCCCCGGGCCCCAGCATTTT. This encodes CAWKRTPGPQHF. This chain connects TRBV30 to TRBJ1-5, with D unresolved. There are 12 residues in the CDR3. V shed 4 bases and J shed 9 bases, with 13 bases lying between them. Germline V gives CDR1 GTSNPN, CDR2 SVGIG (reference sequence).

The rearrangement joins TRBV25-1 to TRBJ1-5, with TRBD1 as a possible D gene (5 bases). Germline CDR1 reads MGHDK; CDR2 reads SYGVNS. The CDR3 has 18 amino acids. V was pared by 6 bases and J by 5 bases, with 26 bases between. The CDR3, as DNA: TGTGCCAGCAGAGGCTATTGGTCGGACACTCGTTGTCATCAGCCCCAGCATTTT. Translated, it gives CASRGYWSDTRCHQPQHF.

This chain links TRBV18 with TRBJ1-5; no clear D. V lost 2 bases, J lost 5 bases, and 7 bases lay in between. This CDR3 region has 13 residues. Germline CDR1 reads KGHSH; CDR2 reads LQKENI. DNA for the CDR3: TGTGCCAGCTCACCAGGTGAGGATCAGCCCCAGCATTTT. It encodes CASSPGEDQPQHF.

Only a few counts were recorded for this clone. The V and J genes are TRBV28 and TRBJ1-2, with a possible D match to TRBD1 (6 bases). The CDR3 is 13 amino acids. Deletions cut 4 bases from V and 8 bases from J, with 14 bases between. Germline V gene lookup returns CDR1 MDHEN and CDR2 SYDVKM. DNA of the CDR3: TGTGCCAGCAGTTCCCAGACAGGTGCCGGCTACACCTTC. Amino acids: CASSSQTGAGYTF.

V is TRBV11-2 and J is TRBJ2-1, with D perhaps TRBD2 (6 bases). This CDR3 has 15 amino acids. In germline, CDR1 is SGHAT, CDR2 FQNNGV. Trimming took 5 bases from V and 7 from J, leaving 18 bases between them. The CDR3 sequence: CASSPRLGEWNEQFF. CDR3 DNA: TGTGCCAGCAGCCCAAGACTAGGCGAGTGGAATGAGCAGTTCTTC.

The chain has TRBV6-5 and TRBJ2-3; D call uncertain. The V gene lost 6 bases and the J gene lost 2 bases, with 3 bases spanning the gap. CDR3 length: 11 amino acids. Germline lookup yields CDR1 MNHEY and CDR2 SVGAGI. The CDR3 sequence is CASRHTDTQYF. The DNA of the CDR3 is TGTGCCAGCAGGCACACAGATACGCAGTATTTT.